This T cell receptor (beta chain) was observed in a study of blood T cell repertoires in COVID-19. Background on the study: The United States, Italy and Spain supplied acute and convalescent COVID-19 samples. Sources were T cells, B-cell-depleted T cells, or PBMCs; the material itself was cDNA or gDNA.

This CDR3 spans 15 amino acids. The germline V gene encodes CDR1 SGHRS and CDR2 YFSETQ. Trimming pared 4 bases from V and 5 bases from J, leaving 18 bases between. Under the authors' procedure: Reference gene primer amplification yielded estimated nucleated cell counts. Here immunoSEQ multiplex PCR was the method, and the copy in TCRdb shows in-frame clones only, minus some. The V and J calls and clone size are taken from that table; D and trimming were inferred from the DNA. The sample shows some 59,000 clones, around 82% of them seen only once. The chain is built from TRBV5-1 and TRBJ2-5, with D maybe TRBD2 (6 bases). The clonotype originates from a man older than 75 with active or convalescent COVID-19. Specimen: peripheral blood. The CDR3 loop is CASSPTPRAGETQYF. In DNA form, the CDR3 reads TGCGCCAGCAGCCCGACGCCTAGGGCGGGGGAGACCCAGTACTTC.